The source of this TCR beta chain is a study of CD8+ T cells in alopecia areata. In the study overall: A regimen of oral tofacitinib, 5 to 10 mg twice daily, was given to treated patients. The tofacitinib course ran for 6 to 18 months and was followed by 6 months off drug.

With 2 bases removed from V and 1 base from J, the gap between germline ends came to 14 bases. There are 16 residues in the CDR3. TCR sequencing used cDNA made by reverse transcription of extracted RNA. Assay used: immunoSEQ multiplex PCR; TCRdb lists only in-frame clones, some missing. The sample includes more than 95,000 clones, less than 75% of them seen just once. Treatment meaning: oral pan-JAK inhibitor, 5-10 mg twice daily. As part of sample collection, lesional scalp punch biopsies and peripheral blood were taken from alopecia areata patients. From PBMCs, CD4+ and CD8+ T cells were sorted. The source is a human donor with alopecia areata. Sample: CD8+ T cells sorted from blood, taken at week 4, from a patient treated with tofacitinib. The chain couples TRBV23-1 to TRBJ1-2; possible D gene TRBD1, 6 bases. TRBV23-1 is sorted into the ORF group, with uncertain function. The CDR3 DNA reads TGCGCCAGCAGTCAACCCCGGGACAAGGGTAACTATGGCTACACCTTC. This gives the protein CASSQPRDKGNYGYTF.